The 15 T cell receptor beta chains presented below share a single source sample, sequenced in a study of blood T cell repertoires in COVID-19. Method: immunoSEQ multiplex PCR; TCRdb's copy keeps in-frame clones and lacks some. The data hold about 260,000 clones, with over 80% observed a single time. Sequencing was carried out using peripheral blood. These receptors all stem from a woman in her thirties or forties who had recovered from COVID-19.

The chain is built from TRBV5-1 and TRBJ1-2; possible D gene TRBD1, 5 bases. Germline V gene data show CDR1 as SGHRS and CDR2 as YFSETQ. The V end was cut by 0 bases, the J end by 7 bases, with 13 bases between. The CDR3 has 14 amino acids. The CDR3, as DNA: TGCGCCAGCAGCTTGGAGTACGGGGGACGTGGCTACACCTTC. Residues: CASSLEYGGRGYTF.

The V call is TRBV3-1 (or the pseudogene TRBV3-2), the J call TRBJ2-7; 7 bases agree with TRBD1. CDR3 size: 19 residues. Germline V gene data show CDR1 as LGHDT and CDR2 as YNNKEL (reference sequence). Unmatched junction bases numbered 14, after V lost 0 bases and J lost 0 bases. The CDR3: CASSQDGTARKHSSYEQYF. The CDR3 DNA reads as TGTGCCAGCAGCCAAGATGGGACAGCACGCAAACATAGCTCCTACGAGCAGTACTTC.

This chain links TRBV18 with TRBJ2-7; 7 bases align to TRBD2. CDR1 KGHSH and CDR2 LQKENI come from the germline V gene. The trim removed 3 bases at V and 3 bases at J, leaving 5 bases unmatched. The CDR3 is made up of 14 amino acids. CDR3 protein: CASSPGERDYEQYF. The CDR3 DNA reads as TGTGCCAGCTCACCGGGGGAGCGGGACTACGAGCAGTACTTC.

The V and J genes are TRBV10-1 and TRBJ1-1; unclear D gene. Germline lookup yields CDR1 WNHNN and CDR2 SYGVQD (reference sequence). The CDR3 consists of 15 residues. V was pared by 0 bases and J by 0 bases, with 8 bases between. This CDR3 reads CASSESRRVNTEAFF. In nucleotides, the CDR3 is TGCGCCAGCAGTGAGTCGCGTCGGGTGAACACTGAAGCTTTCTTT.

The chain links TRBV2 to TRBJ2-7; D is unresolved. This CDR3 contains 12 residues. The V and J ends lost 8 bases and 5 bases respectively, with 13 bases between them. The germline V gene has CDR1 SNHLY and CDR2 FYNNEI. DNA of the CDR3: TGTGCCAGCTTCGTAGCCCACGACGAGCAGTACTTC. Translation gives CASFVAHDEQYF.

CDR3 DNA: TGTGCCAGTAGCAGCCTACAGGGGCCCAGGGACTATGGCTACACCTTC. This codes for CASSSLQGPRDYGYTF. The chain joins TRBV19 to TRBJ1-2; 7 bases match TRBD1. The CDR3 extends over 16 amino acids. The germline gives CDR1 LNHDA, CDR2 SQIVND (reference sequence). J was trimmed by 3 bases and V by 6 bases; bases with no gene match: 13.

V is TRBV6-1 and J is TRBJ2-7; 7 bases line up with TRBD2. V shed 4 bases, J shed 5 bases, and the junction held 14 bases outside the gene matches. Germline CDR1 is MNHNS and CDR2 is SASEGT. This CDR3 contains 16 residues. The chain's CDR3 is CASSALREGTRNEQYF. CDR3 bases: TGTGCCAGCAGTGCCCTCAGGGAGGGGACGAGGAACGAGCAGTACTTC.

This chain uses TRBV7-2 with TRBJ1-3, with D uncertain. Germline lookup yields CDR1 SGHTA and CDR2 FQGNSA. The CDR3 consists of 15 residues. The V and J ends lost 1 base and 0 bases respectively, with 7 bases between them. CDR3 protein: CASSLGAGSGNTIYF. CDR3 DNA sequence: TGTGCCAGCAGCTTAGGAGCAGGCTCTGGAAACACCATATATTTT.

The V gene is TRBV5-4, the J gene TRBJ2-2; 7 nucleotides agree with TRBD1. V lost 6 bases, J lost 2 bases, and 13 bases stayed unmatched. The CDR3 extends over 17 amino acids. Germline CDR1 reads SGHNT; CDR2 reads YYREEE (reference sequence). CDR3 sequence reads: CASTVNVGQPNTGELFF. Here the CDR3 DNA reads TGTGCCAGCACCGTGAATGTGGGACAGCCCAACACCGGGGAGCTGTTTTTT.

This clone has a handful of counts. This chain links TRBV6-5 with TRBJ1-3, with D hard to call. The CDR3 has 15 amino acids. V lost 7 bases and J 9 bases, leaving 22 bases between the germline ends. Germline loops: CDR1 MNHEY, CDR2 SVGAGI. This CDR3 reads CASTPLASLEVTIYF. In nucleotides, the CDR3 is TGTGCCAGCACTCCCTTAGCGAGTCTCGAGGTCACCATATATTTT.

The V call is TRBV6-2 or TRBV6-3, the J call TRBJ2-7; 7 bases agree with TRBD1. CDR1 is MNHEY and CDR2 is SVGEGT in the germline V gene. The CDR3 totals 15 residues. The trim removed 5 bases at V and 4 bases at J, leaving 11 bases unmatched. CDR3 nucleotides: TGTGCCAGCAGTCGGCTGGGACAGCAAAAGTACGAGCAGTACTTC. Its protein product is CASSRLGQQKYEQYF.

The chain employs TRBV7-9 and TRBJ2-7; a possible D gene is TRBD2 (5 bases). Deletions cut 3 bases from V and 5 bases from J, with 11 bases between. The CDR3 is made up of 13 amino acids. Germline assignment: CDR1 SEHNR and CDR2 FQNEAQ (reference sequence). This CDR3 is CASSLRGNHEQYF. The DNA for the CDR3 is TGTGCCAGCAGCTTGAGAGGGAACCACGAGCAGTACTTC. The full variable domain, with the rest looked up from reference TRBV7-9 and TRBJ2-7, is DTGVSQNPRHKITKRGQNVTFRCDPISEHNRLYWYRQTLGQGPEFLTYFQNEAQLEKSRLLSDRFSAERPKGSFSTLEIQRTEQGDSAMYLCASSLRGNHEQYFGPGTRLTVT.

The chain employs TRBV3-1 (or the pseudogene TRBV3-2) and TRBJ1-2; a possible D gene is TRBD1 (5 bases). CDR3 size: 18 residues. Germline V gene lookup returns CDR1 LGHDT and CDR2 YNNKEL (reference sequence). V was cut by 0 bases and J by 6 bases, with 23 bases left in between. CDR3 sequence: CASSQDRAGLDYLHGYTF. The CDR3 DNA sequence: TGTGCCAGCAGCCAAGATCGTGCAGGGCTTGATTATCTGCATGGCTACACCTTC.

The V gene is TRBV28, the J gene TRBJ1-1, with D possibly being TRBD1 (5 bases). Germline V gives CDR1 MDHEN, CDR2 SYDVKM. CDR3 length equals 15 residues. The V and J ends lost 3 bases and 1 base respectively, with 12 bases between them. This CDR3 reads CASSFGGTGNTEAFF. For the CDR3, the DNA is TGTGCCAGCAGTTTCGGGGGGACGGGGAACACTGAAGCTTTCTTT.

V gene TRBV11-2 combines with J gene TRBJ2-1, with TRBD2 identical over 10 bases. From germline, CDR1 is SGHAT and CDR2 FQNNGV. V shed 3 bases and J 7 bases; nucleotides not matched to a gene: 9. CDR3 size: 16 residues. DNA of the CDR3: TGTGCCAGCAGCTTGACGGCTAGCGGGGGTTTAAATGAGCAGTTCTTC. Translating gives CASSLTASGGLNEQFF. The entire variable domain, with the rest obtained from reference TRBV11-2 and TRBJ2-1, is as follows: EAGVAQSPRYKIIEKRQSVAFWCNPISGHATLYWYQQILGQGPKLLIQFQNNGVVDDSQLPKDRFSAERLKGVDSTLKIQPAKLEDSAVYLCASSLTASGGLNEQFFGPGTRLTVL.